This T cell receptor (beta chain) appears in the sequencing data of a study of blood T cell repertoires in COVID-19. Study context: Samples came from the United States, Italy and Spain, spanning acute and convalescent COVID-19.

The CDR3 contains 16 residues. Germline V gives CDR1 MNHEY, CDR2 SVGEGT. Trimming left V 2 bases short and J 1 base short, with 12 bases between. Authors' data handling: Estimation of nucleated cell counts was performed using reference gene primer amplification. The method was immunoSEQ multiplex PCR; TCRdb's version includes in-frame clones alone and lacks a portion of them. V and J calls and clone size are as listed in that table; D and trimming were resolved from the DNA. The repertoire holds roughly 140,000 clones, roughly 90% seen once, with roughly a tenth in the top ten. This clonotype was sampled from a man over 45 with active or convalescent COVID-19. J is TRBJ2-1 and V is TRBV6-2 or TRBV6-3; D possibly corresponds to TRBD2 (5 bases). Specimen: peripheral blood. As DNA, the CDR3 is TGTGCCAGCAGTTACCCGGGATTACCTTCCTACAATGAGCAGTTCTTC. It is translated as CASSYPGLPSYNEQFF.